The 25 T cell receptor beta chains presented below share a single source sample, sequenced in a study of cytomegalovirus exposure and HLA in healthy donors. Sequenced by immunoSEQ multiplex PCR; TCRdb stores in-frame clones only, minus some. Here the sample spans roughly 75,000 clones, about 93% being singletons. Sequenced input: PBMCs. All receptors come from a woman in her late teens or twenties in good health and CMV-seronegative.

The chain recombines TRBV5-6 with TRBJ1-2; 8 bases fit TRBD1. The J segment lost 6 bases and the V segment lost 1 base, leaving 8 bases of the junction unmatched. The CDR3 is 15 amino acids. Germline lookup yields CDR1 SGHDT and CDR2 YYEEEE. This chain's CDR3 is CASSLSLGQVNGYTF. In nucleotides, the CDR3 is TGTGCCAGCAGCTTGTCTCTGGGACAGGTCAATGGCTACACCTTC.

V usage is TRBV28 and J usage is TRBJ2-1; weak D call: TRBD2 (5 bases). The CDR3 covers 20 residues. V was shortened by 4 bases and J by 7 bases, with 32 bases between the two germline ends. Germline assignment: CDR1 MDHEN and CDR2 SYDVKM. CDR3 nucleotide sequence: TGTGCCAGCAGTTCTACTAGTCGTGTCATCCCTTCTCCCAAGAGAAATGAGCAGTTCTTC. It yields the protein CASSSTSRVIPSPKRNEQFF.

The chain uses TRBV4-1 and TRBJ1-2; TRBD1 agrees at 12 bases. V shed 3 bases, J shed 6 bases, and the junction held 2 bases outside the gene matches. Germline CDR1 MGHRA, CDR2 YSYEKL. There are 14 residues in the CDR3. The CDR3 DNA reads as TGCGCCAGCAGCCATGGGACAGGGGGCAATGGCTACACCTTC. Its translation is CASSHGTGGNGYTF.

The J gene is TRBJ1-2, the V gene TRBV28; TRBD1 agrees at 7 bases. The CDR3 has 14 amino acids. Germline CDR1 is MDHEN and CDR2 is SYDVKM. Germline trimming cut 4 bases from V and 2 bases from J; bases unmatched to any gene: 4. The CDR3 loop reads CASSSGQRNYGYTF. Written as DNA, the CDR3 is TGTGCCAGCAGTTCGGGACAGAGAAACTATGGCTACACCTTC.

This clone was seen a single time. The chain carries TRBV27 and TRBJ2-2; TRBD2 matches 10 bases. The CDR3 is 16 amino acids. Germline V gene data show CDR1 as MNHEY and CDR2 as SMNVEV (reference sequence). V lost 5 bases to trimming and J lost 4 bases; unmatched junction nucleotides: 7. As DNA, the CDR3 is TGTGCCAGCAGTCACCTAGCGGGAGATGTCACCGGGGAGCTGTTTTTT. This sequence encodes CASSHLAGDVTGELFF.

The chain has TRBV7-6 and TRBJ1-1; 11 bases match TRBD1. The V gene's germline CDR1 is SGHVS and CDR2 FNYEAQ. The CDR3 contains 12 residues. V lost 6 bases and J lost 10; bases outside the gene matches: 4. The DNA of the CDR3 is TGTGCCAGCAGGGACAGGGGGCGATTAGCTTTCTTT. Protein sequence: CASRDRGRLAFF.

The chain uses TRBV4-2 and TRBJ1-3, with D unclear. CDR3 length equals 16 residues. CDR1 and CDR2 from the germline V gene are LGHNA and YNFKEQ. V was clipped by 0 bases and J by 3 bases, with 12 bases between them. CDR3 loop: CASSQDGPADGNTIYF. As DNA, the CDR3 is TGTGCCAGCAGCCAAGATGGTCCGGCGGATGGAAACACCATATATTTT.

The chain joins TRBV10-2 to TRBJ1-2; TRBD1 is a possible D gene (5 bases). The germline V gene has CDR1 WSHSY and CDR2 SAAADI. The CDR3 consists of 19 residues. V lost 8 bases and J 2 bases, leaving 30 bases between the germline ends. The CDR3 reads CASQHRRSQSVDRNYGYTF. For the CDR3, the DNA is TGCGCCAGCCAGCATCGACGTTCTCAAAGTGTTGACAGAAACTATGGCTACACCTTC.

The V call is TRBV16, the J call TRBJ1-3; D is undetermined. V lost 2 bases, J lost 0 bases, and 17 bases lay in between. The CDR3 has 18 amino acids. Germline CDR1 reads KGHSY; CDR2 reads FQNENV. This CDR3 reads CASSQINIATSSGNTIYF. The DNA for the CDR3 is TGTGCCAGCAGCCAAATTAATATTGCAACGAGCTCTGGAAACACCATATATTTT.

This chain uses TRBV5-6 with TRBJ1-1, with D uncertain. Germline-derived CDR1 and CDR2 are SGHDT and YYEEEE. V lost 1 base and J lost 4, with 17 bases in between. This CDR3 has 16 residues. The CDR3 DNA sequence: TGTGCCAGCAGCTTGTTTGGGGAGCGGACTTTCACTGAAGCTTTCTTT. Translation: CASSLFGERTFTEAFF.

CDR3 sequence reads: CASSVDPGLRGYTF. Written as DNA, the CDR3 is TGTGCCAGCAGCGTAGATCCGGGTCTCCGTGGCTACACCTTC. The V gene is TRBV9, the J gene TRBJ1-2; D not certain. The CDR3 runs 14 residues. V was trimmed by 0 bases and J by 7 bases, leaving 13 bases between them. Germline V CDR1 and CDR2: SGDLS, YYNGEE.

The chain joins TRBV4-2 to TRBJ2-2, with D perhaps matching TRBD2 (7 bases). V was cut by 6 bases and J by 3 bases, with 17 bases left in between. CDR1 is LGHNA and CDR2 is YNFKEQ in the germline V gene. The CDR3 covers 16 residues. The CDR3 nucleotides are TGTGCCAGCAGTTATAGGGGGGGGGCCGACACCGGGGAGCTGTTTTTT. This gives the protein CASSYRGGADTGELFF.

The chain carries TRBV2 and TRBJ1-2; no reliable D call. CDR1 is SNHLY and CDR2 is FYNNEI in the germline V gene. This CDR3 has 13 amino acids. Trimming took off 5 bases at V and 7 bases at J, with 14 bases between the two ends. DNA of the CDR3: TGTGCCAGCAGTACCGATCCGGCGGGTGGCTACACCTTC. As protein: CASSTDPAGGYTF. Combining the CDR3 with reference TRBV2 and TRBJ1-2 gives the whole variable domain EPEVTQTPSHQVTQMGQEVILRCVPISNHLYFYWYRQILGQKVEFLVSFYNNEISEKSEIFDDQFSVERPDGSNFTLKIRSTKLEDSAMYFCASSTDPAGGYTFGSGTRLTVV.

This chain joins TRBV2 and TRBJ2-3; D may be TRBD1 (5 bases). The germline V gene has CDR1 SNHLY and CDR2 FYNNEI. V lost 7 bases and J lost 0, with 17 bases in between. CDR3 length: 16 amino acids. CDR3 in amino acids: CASTSPTDTSTDTQYF. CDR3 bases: TGTGCCAGCACCTCTCCGACAGATACTAGCACAGATACGCAGTATTTT.

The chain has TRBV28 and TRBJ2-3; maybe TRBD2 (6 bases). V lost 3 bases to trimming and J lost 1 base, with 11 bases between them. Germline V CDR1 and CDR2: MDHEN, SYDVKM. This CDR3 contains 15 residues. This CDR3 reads CASSFTPSGTDTQYF. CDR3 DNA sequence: TGTGCCAGCAGTTTCACGCCTAGCGGCACAGATACGCAGTATTTT.

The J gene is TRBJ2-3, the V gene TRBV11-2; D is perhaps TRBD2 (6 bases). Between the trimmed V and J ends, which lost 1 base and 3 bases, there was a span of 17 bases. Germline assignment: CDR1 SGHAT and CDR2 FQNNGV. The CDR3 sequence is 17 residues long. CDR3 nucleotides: TGTGCCAGCAGCTTAGCTCATTCGGGAGCTGGGACAGATACGCAGTATTTT. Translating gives CASSLAHSGAGTDTQYF.

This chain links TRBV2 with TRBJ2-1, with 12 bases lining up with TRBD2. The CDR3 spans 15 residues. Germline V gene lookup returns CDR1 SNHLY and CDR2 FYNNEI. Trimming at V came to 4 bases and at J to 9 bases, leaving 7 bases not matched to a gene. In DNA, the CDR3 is TGTGCCAGCAGTGCCCCTAGCGGGAGGGCCTTTGAGCAGTTCTTC. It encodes CASSAPSGRAFEQFF.

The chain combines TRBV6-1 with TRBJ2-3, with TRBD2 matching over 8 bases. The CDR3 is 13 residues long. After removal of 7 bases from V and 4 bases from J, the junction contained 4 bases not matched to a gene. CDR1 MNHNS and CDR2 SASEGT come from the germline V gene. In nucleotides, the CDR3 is TGTGCCAGCACTGAGCGGGAGCCAGATACGCAGTATTTT. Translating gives CASTEREPDTQYF.

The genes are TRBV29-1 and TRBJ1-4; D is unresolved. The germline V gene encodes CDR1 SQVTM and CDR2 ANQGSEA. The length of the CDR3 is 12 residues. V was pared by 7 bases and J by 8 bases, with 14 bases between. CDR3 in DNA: TGCAGCGCTGGACTCATGGGGGAAAAACTGTTTTTT. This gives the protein CSAGLMGEKLFF.

This CDR3 is CASSYSTHYNEQFF. DNA of the CDR3: TGTGCCAGCAGTTACTCGACTCACTACAATGAGCAGTTCTTC. The genes are TRBV6-5 and TRBJ2-1; D is uncertain. Germline V gene data show CDR1 as MNHEY and CDR2 as SVGAGI. V lost 0 bases to trimming and J lost 3 bases, with 6 bases between them. The CDR3 contains 14 residues.

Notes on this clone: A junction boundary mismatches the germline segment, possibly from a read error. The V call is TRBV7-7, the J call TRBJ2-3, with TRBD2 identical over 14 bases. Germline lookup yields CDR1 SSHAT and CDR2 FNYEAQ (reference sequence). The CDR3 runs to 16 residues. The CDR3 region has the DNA TGTGCTAGCAGCATGGGACTAGCGGGAGCCACAGATACGCAGTATTTT. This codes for CASSMGLAGATDTQYF.

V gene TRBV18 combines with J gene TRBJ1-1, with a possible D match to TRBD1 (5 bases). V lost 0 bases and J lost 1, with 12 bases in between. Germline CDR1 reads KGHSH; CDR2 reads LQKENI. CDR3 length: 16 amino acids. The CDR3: CASSPPTRQTNTEAFF. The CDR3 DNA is TGTGCCAGCTCACCACCGACGCGACAGACGAACACTGAAGCTTTCTTT.

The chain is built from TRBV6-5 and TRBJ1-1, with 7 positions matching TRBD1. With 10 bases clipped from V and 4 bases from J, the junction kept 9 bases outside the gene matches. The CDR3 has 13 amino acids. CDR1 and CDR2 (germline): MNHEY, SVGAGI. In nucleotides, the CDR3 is TGTGCCACCAGACAGGGTATGGGCACTGAAGCTTTCTTT. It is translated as CATRQGMGTEAFF.

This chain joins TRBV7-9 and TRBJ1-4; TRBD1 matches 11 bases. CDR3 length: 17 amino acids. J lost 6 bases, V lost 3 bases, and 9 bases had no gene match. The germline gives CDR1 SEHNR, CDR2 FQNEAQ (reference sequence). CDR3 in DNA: TGTGCCAGCAGCTTGTGGACAGGGGGCGGCTCCGATGAAAAACTGTTTTTT. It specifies CASSLWTGGGSDEKLFF.

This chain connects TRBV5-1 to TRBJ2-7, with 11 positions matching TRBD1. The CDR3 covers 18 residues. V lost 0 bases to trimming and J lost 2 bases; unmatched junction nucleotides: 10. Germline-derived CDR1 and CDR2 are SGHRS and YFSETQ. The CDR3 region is CASSLVSGQGAYTYEQYF. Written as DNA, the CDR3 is TGCGCCAGCAGCTTGGTTTCTGGACAGGGGGCGTATACCTACGAGCAGTACTTC.